The clone carrying this T cell receptor (beta chain) was counted only a few times. Its antigen is unknown. The CDR3 runs to 17 residues. Germline V gene data show CDR1 as DFQATT and CDR2 as SNEGSKA (reference sequence). The V and J ends lost 6 bases and 1 base, in that order; junction bases with no gene match: 11. TCRdb fed the reads into MiXCR, producing one record per CDR3 protein. The sample holds some 280,000 distinct CDR3 sequences, roughly an eighth seen once. This sample is part of a study of T cell repertoires in cytomegalovirus infection. Across the study: Based on public TCR beta signatures, there were indications of CMV infection and of a matching HLA type. Broader study findings: HLA-C-restricted CMV-specific TCR beta clonotypes prevailed in the ex vivo response. Carriage of CMV together with the relevant HLA was identifiable through cumulative public TCR beta family frequency.

The chain links TRBV20-1 to TRBJ2-6; 8 bases fit TRBD1. Sample: PBMCs. The sequence came from a human donor in good health (CMV status not recorded). Some clones in this sample may be carry-over from other donors' samples. The DNA of the CDR3 is TGCAGTGCCGCACCGAGGACAGGGAGATCTGGGGCCAACGTCCTGACTTTC. Its protein product is CSAAPRTGRSGANVLTF.